This T cell receptor beta chain is from a study of regulatory T cells in long-lasting Graves disease. Stated time point: newly diagnosed GD, antithyroid drugs for less than 3 months. PBMC-derived RNA was used for the TCR library. This clonotype has only a few counts. The antigen is not known. CDR1 and CDR2 from the germline V gene are MNHEY and SVGEGT. This CDR3 region has 14 residues. J gave up 7 bases and V 7 bases, and 11 bases lay outside the gene matches. Both iRepertoire HTBI primers and Arm-PCR of CDR3 regions were used to build the TCR beta libraries. TCRdb reprocessed the multiplex PCR reads via MiXCR and lists one record per CDR3 protein. The sample has about 450,000 distinct CDR3 sequences, about 15% seen once. Findings and limits, study-wide: TRBV28, TRBJ1-2 and TRBJ2-5 emerged as the favored segments in persistent disease.

These records were also assigned to another study, of T cells in Graves' hyperthyroidism and ophthalmopathy. That publication notes: First-round RT-PCR of the TCR CDR3 relied on the HTBI primer set.

The chain is built from TRBV6-2 or TRBV6-3 and TRBJ1-1; TRBD1 matches at 8 bases. This material consisted of peripheral blood mononuclear cells (PBMCs), taken at new diagnosis, from a patient treated with antithyroid drugs. The receptor comes from a woman aged 45-60 years with Graves disease. CDR3 in amino acids: CASKAVRGLGEAFF. The CDR3 bases are TGTGCCAGCAAAGCTGTCAGGGGGCTGGGTGAAGCTTTCTTT.